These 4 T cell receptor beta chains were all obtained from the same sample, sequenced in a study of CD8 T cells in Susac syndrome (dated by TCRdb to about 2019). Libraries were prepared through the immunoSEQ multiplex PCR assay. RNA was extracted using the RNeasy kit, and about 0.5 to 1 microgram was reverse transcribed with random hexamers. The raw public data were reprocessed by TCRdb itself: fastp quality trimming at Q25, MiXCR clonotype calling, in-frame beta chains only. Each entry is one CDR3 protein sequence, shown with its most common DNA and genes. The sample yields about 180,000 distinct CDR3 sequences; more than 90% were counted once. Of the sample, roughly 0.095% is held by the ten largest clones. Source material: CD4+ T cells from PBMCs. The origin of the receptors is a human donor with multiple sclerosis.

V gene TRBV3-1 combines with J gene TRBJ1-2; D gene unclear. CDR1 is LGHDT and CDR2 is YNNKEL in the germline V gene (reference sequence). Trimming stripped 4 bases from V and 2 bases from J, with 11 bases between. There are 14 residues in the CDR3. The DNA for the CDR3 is TGTGCCAGCAGCCCCCTGGACCGAAACTATGGCTACACCTTC. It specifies CASSPLDRNYGYTF.

The CDR3 DNA reads as TGTGCCAGCAGCCCATGGAGAGATACGCAGTATTTT. As protein: CASSPWRDTQYF. The J gene is TRBJ2-3, the V gene TRBV12-3 or TRBV12-4; D uncertain. This CDR3 comprises 12 residues. Trimming took 6 bases from V and 5 from J, leaving 9 bases between them.

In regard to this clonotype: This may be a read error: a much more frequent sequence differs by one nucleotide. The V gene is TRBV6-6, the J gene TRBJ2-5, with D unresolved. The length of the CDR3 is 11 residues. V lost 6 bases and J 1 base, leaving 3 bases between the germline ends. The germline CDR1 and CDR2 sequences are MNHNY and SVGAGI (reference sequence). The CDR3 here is CASRFQETQYF. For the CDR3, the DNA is TGTGCCAGCAGGTTCCAAGAGACCCAGTACTTC.

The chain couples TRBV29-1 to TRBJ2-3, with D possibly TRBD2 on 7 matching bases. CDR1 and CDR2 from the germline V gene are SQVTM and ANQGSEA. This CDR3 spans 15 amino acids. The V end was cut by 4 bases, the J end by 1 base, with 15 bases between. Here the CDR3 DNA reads TGCAGCGTTGCGGGGCGGGGGCATGGCACAGATACGCAGTATTTT. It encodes CSVAGRGHGTDTQYF.